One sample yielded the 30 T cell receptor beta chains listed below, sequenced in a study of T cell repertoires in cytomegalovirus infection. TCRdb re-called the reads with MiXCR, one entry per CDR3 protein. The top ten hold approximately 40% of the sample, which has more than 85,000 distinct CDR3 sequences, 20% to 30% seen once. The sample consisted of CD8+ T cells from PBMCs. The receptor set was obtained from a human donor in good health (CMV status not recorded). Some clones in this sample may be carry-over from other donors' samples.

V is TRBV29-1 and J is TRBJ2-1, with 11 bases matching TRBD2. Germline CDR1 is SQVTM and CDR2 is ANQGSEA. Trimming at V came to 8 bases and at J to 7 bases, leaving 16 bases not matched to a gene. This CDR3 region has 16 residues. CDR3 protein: CSLGGLAATPANEQFF. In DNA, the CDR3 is TGCAGCCTCGGGGGACTAGCGGCCACCCCCGCTAATGAGCAGTTCTTC.

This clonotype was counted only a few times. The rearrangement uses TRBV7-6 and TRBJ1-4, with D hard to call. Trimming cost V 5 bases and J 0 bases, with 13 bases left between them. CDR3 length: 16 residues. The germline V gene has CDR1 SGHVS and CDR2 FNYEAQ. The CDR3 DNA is TGTGCCAGCAGCCCAAATGACGGCGCAACTAATGAAAAACTGTTTTTT. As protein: CASSPNDGATNEKLFF. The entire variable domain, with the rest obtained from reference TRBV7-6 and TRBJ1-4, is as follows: GAGVSQSPRYKVTKRGQDVALRCDPISGHVSLYWYRQALGQGPEFLTYFNYEAQQDKSGLPNDRFSAERPEGSISTLTIQRTEQRDSAMYRCASSPNDGATNEKLFFGSGTQLSVL.

CDR3 nucleotides: TGCGCCAGCAGCCAACACCCCGCGGGGGAAAAACTGTTTTTT. As protein: CASSQHPAGEKLFF. V usage is TRBV4-3 and J usage is TRBJ1-4; D call uncertain. CDR1 LGHNA and CDR2 YSLEER come from the germline V gene. This CDR3 region has 14 residues. Trimming removed 2 bases at V and 8 bases at J, with 12 bases between.

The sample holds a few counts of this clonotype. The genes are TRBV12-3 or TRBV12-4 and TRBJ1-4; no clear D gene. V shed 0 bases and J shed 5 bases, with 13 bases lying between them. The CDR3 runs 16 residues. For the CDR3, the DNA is TGTGCCAGCAGTTTAGCGTCGGCGGCGACAAATGAAAAACTGTTTTTT. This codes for CASSLASAATNEKLFF.

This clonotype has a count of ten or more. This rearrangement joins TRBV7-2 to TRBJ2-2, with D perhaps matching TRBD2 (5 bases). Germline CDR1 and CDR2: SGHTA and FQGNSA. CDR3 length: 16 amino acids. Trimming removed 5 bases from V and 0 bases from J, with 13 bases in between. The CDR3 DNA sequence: TGTGCCAGCAGCCTGAAAAGCGGATCGAACACCGGGGAGCTGTTTTTT. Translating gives CASSLKSGSNTGELFF.

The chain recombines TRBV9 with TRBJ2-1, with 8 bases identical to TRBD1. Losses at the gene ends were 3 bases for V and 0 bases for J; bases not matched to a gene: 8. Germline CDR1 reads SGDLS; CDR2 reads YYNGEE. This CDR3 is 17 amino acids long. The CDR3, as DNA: TGTGCCAGCAGCGAACCCCGGACAGGGAGCTCCTACAATGAGCAGTTCTTC. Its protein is CASSEPRTGSSYNEQFF.

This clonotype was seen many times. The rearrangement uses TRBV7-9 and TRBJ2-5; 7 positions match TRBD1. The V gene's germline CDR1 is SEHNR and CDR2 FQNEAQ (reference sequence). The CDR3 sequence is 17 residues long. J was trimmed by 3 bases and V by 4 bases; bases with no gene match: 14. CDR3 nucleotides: TGTGCCAGCAGCTCCACCCTAGGCAGGGGGAAGGAAGAGACCCAGTACTTC. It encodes CASSSTLGRGKEETQYF.

CDR3 sequence (DNA): TGTGCCAGCAGGAAACTCAGGGACCAAGAGACCCAGTACTTC. This encodes CASRKLRDQETQYF. This chain links TRBV27 with TRBJ2-5; a weak D match, TRBD1 (5 bases). Germline CDR1 MNHEY, CDR2 SMNVEV (reference sequence). Trimming took off 6 bases at V and 0 bases at J, with 11 bases between the two ends. The CDR3 length is 14 residues.

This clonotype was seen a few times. As DNA, the CDR3 is TGTGCCAGCACCCCTGACGGGAGATACGAGCAGTACTTC. It specifies CASTPDGRYEQYF. The rearrangement uses TRBV28 and TRBJ2-7; D might be TRBD2 (6 bases). The CDR3 extends over 13 amino acids. The V end lost 7 bases, the J end lost 4 bases, and 14 bases lay between the germline ends. Germline values: CDR1 MDHEN, CDR2 SYDVKM.

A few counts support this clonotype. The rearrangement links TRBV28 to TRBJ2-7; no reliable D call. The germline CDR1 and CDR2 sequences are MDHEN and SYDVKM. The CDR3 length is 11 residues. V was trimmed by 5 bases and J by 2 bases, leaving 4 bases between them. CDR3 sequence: CASSPAYEQYF. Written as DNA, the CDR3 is TGTGCCAGCAGTCCCGCCTACGAGCAGTACTTC.

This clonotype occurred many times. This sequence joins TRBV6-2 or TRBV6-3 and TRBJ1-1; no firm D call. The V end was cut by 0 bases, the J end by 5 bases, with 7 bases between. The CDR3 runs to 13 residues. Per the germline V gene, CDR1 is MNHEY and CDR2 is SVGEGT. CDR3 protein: CASSYSRATEAFF. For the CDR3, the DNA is TGTGCCAGCAGTTACTCGAGGGCTACTGAAGCTTTCTTT.

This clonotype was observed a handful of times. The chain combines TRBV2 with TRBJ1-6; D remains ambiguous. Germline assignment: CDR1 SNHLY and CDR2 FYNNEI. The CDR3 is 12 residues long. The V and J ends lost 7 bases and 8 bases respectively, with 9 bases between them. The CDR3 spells CASNGDDSPLHF. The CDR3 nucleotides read TGTGCCAGCAACGGGGATGATTCACCCCTCCACTTT.

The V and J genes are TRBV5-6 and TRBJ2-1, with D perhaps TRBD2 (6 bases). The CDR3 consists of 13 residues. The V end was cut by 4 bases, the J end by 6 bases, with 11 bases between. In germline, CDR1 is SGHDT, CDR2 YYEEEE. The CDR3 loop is CASSAGPTNEQFF. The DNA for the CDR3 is TGTGCCAGCAGCGCGGGACCGACCAATGAGCAGTTCTTC.

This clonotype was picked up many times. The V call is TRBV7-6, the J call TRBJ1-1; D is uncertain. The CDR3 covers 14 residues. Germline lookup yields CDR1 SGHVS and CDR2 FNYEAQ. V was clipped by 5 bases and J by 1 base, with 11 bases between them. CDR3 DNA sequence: TGTGCCAGCAGCCCCAGGATTGGGAACACTGAAGCTTTCTTT. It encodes CASSPRIGNTEAFF.

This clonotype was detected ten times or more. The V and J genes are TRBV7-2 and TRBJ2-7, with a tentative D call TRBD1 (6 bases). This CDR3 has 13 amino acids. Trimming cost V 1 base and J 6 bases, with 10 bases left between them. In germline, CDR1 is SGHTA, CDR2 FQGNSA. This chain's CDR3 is CASSLGPGVEQYF. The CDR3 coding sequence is TGTGCCAGCAGCTTAGGGCCAGGGGTCGAGCAGTACTTC.

CDR3 DNA sequence: TGTGCCAGCAGCTTAGGCGGACCGCCCGTCCTTGAGCAGTTCTTC. This codes for CASSLGGPPVLEQFF. The genes are TRBV7-9 and TRBJ2-1; D is unresolved. This CDR3 contains 15 residues. V was pared by 1 base and J by 9 bases, with 16 bases between. Germline V CDR1 and CDR2: SEHNR, FQNEAQ (reference sequence).

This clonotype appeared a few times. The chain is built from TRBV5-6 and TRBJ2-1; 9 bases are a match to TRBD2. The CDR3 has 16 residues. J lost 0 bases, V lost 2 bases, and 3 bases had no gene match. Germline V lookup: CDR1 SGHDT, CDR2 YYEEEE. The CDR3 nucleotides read TGTGCCAGCAGCTTAGCGGGAGGTCCCTCCTACAATGAGCAGTTCTTC. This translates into CASSLAGGPSYNEQFF.

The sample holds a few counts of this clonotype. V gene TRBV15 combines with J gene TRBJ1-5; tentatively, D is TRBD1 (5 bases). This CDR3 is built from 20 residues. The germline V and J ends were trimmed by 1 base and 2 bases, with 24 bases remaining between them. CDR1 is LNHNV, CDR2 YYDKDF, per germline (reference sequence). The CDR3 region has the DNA TGTGCCACCAGCAGAGGGGTCAGGCGACGCGCGCAGGGAGGCAATCAGCCCCAGCATTTT. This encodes CATSRGVRRRAQGGNQPQHF.

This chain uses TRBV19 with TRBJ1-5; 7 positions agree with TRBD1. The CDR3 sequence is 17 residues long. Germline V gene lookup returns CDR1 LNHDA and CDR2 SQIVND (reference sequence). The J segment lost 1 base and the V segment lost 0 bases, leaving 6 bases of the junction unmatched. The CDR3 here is CASSIDGQAISNQPQHF. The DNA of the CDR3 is TGTGCCAGTAGTATAGATGGACAGGCGATAAGCAATCAGCCCCAGCATTTT. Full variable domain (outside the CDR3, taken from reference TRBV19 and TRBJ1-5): DGGITQSPKYLFRKEGQNVTLSCEQNLNHDAMYWYRQDPGQGLRLIYYSQIVNDFQKGDIAEGYSVSREKKESFPLTVTSAQKNPTAFYLCASSIDGQAISNQPQHFGDGTRLSIL.

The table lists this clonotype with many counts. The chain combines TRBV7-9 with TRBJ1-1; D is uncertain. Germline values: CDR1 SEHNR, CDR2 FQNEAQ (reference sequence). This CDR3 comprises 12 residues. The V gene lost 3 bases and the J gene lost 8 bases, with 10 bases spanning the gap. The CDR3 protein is CASSFTVIEAFF. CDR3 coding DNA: TGTGCCAGCAGCTTCACGGTCATAGAAGCTTTCTTT.

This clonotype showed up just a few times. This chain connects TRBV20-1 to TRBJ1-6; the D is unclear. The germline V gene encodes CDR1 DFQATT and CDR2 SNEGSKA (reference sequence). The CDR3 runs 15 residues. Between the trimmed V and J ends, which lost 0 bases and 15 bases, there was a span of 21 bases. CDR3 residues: CSARDWTGNLLDLHF. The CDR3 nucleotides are TGCAGTGCTAGAGATTGGACCGGGAACTTATTGGACCTCCACTTT.

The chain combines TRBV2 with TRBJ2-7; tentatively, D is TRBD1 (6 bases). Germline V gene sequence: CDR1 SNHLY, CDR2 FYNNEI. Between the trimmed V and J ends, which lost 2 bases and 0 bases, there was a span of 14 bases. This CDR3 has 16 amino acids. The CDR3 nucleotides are TGTGCCAGCAGTGAACGGCCAGACAGGACCTCCTACGAGCAGTACTTC. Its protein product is CASSERPDRTSYEQYF.

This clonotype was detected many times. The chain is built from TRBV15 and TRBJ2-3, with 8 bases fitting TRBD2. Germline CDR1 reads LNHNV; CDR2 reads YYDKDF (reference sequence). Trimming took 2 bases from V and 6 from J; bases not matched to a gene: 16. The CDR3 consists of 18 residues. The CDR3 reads CATSRTIGGGMVQDTQYF. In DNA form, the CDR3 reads TGTGCCACCAGCAGAACCATCGGCGGGGGGATGGTACAGGATACGCAGTATTTT.

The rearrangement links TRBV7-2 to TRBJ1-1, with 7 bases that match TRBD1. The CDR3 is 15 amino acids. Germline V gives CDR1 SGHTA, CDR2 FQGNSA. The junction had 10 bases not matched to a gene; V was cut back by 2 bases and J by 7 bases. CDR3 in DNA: TGTGCCAGCAGCTTACGGAGGGGGCCCTCCTTTGAAGCTTTCTTT. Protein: CASSLRRGPSFEAFF.

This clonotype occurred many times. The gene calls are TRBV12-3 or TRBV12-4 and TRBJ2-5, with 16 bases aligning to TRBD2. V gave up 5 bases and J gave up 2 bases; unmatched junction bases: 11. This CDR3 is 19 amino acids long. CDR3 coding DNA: TGTGCCAGCAGTGATCGATCGGGACTAGCGGGAGGGAGGCAAGAGACCCAGTACTTC. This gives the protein CASSDRSGLAGGRQETQYF.

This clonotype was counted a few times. The DNA of the CDR3 is TGTGCCAGCAGCTTAATGCTAGCGGGGATCCAAGAGACCCAGTACTTC. It specifies CASSLMLAGIQETQYF. The chain is built from TRBV13 and TRBJ2-5; 9 positions agree with TRBD2. Germline trimming cut 2 bases from V and 1 base from J; bases unmatched to any gene: 5. Germline loops: CDR1 PRHDT, CDR2 FYEKMQ (reference sequence). CDR3 length equals 16 residues.

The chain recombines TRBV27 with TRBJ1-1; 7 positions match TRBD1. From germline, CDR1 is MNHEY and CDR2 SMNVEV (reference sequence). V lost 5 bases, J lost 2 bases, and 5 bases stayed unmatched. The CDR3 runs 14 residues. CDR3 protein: CASSRTGPNTEAFF. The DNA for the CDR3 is TGTGCCAGCAGTAGGACAGGACCTAACACTGAAGCTTTCTTT.

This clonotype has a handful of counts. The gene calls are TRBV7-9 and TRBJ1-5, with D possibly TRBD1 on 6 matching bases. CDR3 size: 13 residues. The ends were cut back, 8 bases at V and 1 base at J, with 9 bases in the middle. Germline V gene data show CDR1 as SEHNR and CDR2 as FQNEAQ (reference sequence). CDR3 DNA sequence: TGTGCCAGCGGGGGGGCGAGCAATCAGCCCCAGCATTTT. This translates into CASGGASNQPQHF.

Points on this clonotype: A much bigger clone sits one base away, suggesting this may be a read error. CDR3 nucleotides: TGTGCCAGCAGCCCCACGACGACCGGAAACACTCAGTACTTC. Its protein is CASSPTTTGNTQYF. The V and J genes are TRBV12-3 or TRBV12-4 and TRBJ2-4; D is unresolved. This CDR3 has 14 amino acids.

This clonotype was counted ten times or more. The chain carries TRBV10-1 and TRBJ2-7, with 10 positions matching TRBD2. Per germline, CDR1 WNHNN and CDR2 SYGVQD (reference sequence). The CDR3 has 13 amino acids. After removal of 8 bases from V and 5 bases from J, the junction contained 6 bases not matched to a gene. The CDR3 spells CASGLAGADEQYF. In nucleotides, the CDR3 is TGCGCCAGCGGGCTAGCGGGAGCGGACGAGCAGTACTTC.